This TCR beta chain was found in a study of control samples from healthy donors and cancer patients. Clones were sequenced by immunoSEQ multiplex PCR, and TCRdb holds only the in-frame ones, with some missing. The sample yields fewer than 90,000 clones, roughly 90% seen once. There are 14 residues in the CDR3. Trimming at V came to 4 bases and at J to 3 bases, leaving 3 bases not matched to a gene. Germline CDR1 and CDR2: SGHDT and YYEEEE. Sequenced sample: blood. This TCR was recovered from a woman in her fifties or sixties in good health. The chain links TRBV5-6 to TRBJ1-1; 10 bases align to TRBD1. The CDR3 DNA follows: TGTGCCAGCAGCGGGACAGGGGTATACACTGAAGCTTTCTTT. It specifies CASSGTGVYTEAFF.